This T cell receptor (beta chain) was retrieved from a study of spatial heterogeneity in lung cancer. Study findings and constraints: Among blood samples, ubiquitous expanded tumor TCRs appeared more at resection than at follow-up.

CDR1 is SGHRS, CDR2 YFSETQ, per germline. This CDR3 comprises 15 residues. V was cut by 0 bases and J by 4 bases, with 13 bases left in between. The library protocol tagged each TCR cDNA with a unique molecular identifier. One entry per CDR3 protein, called by TCRdb with MiXCR from the 5' RACE reads. The sample has some 44,000 distinct CDR3 sequences, approximately 14% seen once. Time point meaning: sample taken at primary tumor resection. No cells were sorted before sequencing. The whole RNA sequenced was extracted from tumor, nontumor lung or frozen PBMC. There were 65 or so donors, all of them untreated patients with early-stage non-small cell lung cancer. This clonotype occurred a few times. The antigen is undetermined.

The V and J genes are TRBV5-1 and TRBJ1-1; D not certain. Specimen: PBMCs, collected at surgery. The sequence was obtained from a male donor with early-stage non-small cell lung cancer. Here the CDR3 reads CASSLAEGVGTEAFF. CDR3 in DNA: TGCGCCAGCAGCTTGGCCGAGGGCGTAGGCACTGAAGCTTTCTTT.